The 25 T cell receptor beta chains presented below share a single source sample, sequenced in a study of shared clonotypes between healthy human individuals. Method: immunoSEQ multiplex PCR; TCRdb's copy keeps in-frame clones and lacks some. The sample records approximately 180,000 clones, 90% to 95% being singletons. The specimen sequenced was naive CD4+ T cells sorted from blood. The subset is: CD45RA+ positively selected. The receptor source for this set is a woman aged 30 to 39 in good health.

This rearrangement joins TRBV4-2 to TRBJ2-7; possible D gene TRBD2, 7 bases. Between the trimmed V and J ends, which lost 4 bases and 0 bases, there was a span of 16 bases. Germline V gene sequence: CDR1 LGHNA, CDR2 YNFKEQ. The CDR3 runs to 16 residues. CDR3 coding DNA: TGTGCCAGCAGCCCGGGGGAGGGGGGGCACTCCTACGAGCAGTACTTC. This gives the protein CASSPGEGGHSYEQYF.

The chain carries TRBV11-2 and TRBJ2-5; D might be TRBD2 (6 bases). The CDR3 is 14 residues long. V was cut by 4 bases and J by 3 bases, with 12 bases left in between. Germline values: CDR1 SGHAT, CDR2 FQNNGV. The CDR3 spells CASSSSWEEETQYF. CDR3 DNA sequence: TGTGCCAGCAGCTCCTCGTGGGAGGAAGAGACCCAGTACTTC.

The chain couples TRBV19 to TRBJ2-1; 14 bases agree with TRBD2. The CDR3 loop spans 15 amino acids. Germline-derived CDR1 and CDR2 are LNHDA and SQIVND (reference sequence). After removal of 3 bases from V and 8 bases from J, the junction contained 3 bases not matched to a gene. CDR3 nucleotides: TGTGCCAGTAGTATGGGGACTAGCGGGAGAGATGAGCAGTTCTTC. It encodes CASSMGTSGRDEQFF.

This clone was counted a few times. The genes are TRBV28 and TRBJ1-2; no reliable D call. Germline V gene sequence: CDR1 MDHEN, CDR2 SYDVKM. Trimming pared 7 bases from V and 5 bases from J, leaving 14 bases between. There are 13 residues in the CDR3. DNA of the CDR3: TGTGCCAGCACCTCAACCTTGGGGTATGGCTACACCTTC. It encodes CASTSTLGYGYTF.

The chain uses TRBV28 and TRBJ1-2, with D maybe TRBD1 (5 bases). This CDR3 has 15 residues. The germline CDR1 and CDR2 sequences are MDHEN and SYDVKM. Deletions cut 7 bases from V and 3 bases from J, with 18 bases between. CDR3 residues: CASTGEEWGDYGYTF. In DNA form, the CDR3 reads TGTGCCAGCACCGGGGAGGAGTGGGGGGACTATGGCTACACCTTC.

This clone was found once. The V call is TRBV6-5, the J call TRBJ1-2; D gene unclear. V lost 5 bases and J lost 5, with 15 bases in between. The germline gives CDR1 MNHEY, CDR2 SVGAGI. CDR3 length equals 14 residues. This chain's CDR3 is CASSQSLTWYGYTF. The CDR3 DNA reads TGTGCCAGCAGTCAAAGCCTAACATGGTATGGCTACACCTTC.

The chain combines TRBV5-6 with TRBJ1-1; TRBD1 matches at 10 bases. CDR1 SGHDT and CDR2 YYEEEE come from the germline V gene. This CDR3 comprises 12 residues. The ends lost 3 bases at V and 7 bases at J; junction bases unmatched: 0. Here the CDR3 DNA reads TGTGCCAGCAGCTGGACAGGGGGTGAAGCTTTCTTT. It specifies CASSWTGGEAFF.

This clone showed up just once. This chain uses TRBV6-1 with TRBJ2-5; 7 bases match TRBD2. Germline V CDR1 and CDR2: MNHNS, SASEGT. CDR3 length equals 15 residues. Losses at the gene ends were 4 bases for V and 1 base for J; bases not matched to a gene: 6. The CDR3 loop reads CASSVGGWFQETQYF. The CDR3 DNA is TGTGCCAGCAGTGTGGGGGGGTGGTTCCAAGAGACCCAGTACTTC.

V usage is TRBV19 and J usage is TRBJ2-7, with TRBD2 as a possible D gene (6 bases). The CDR3 has 15 residues. In germline, CDR1 is LNHDA, CDR2 SQIVND (reference sequence). V was pared by 9 bases and J by 2 bases, with 20 bases between. The CDR3 DNA reads as TGTGCCAGCAGCGGGCCCGGGGCTTTAGCCTACGAGCAGTACTTC. Its protein product is CASSGPGALAYEQYF.

The gene calls are TRBV30 and TRBJ2-7; D is undetermined. With 0 bases removed from V and 4 bases from J, the gap between germline ends came to 7 bases. This CDR3 is built from 12 residues. Germline CDR1 reads GTSNPN; CDR2 reads SVGIG (reference sequence). The CDR3 DNA is TGTGCCTGGAGTGTAACTGGGTACGAGCAGTACTTC. It codes for CAWSVTGYEQYF.

The chain links TRBV18 to TRBJ1-1; perhaps TRBD1 as D (6 bases). Trimming removed 1 base from V and 1 base from J, with 10 bases in between. The germline V gene has CDR1 KGHSH and CDR2 LQKENI. The CDR3 has 15 residues. The CDR3 sequence is CASSPLTGQNTEAFF. CDR3 coding DNA: TGTGCCAGCTCACCACTTACAGGGCAGAACACTGAAGCTTTCTTT.

The rearrangement joins TRBV5-6 to TRBJ1-4; D gene uncertain. V lost 1 base and J lost 8, with 6 bases in between. This CDR3 is built from 12 residues. Germline lookup yields CDR1 SGHDT and CDR2 YYEEEE. The CDR3 bases are TGTGCCAGCAGCTTGTGGGGAGAAAAACTGTTTTTT. Translation: CASSLWGEKLFF. Drawing the rest from reference TRBV5-6 and TRBJ1-4, the complete variable domain is DAGVTQSPTHLIKTRGQQVTLRCSPKSGHDTVSWYQQALGQGPQFIFQYYEEEERQRGNFPDRFSGHQFPNYSSELNVNALLLGDSALYLCASSLWGEKLFFGSGTQLSVL.

This chain uses TRBV29-1 with TRBJ2-1, with TRBD2 identical over 9 bases. The germline gives CDR1 SQVTM, CDR2 ANQGSEA. The CDR3 spans 13 residues. The V gene end was trimmed by 8 bases and the J gene end by 4 bases; junction bases not matched to a gene: 6. This chain's CDR3 is CSLGLAGYNEQFF. CDR3 coding DNA: TGCAGCCTGGGGCTAGCGGGATACAATGAGCAGTTCTTC.

The chain uses TRBV28 and TRBJ1-1, with D hard to call. Germline lookup yields CDR1 MDHEN and CDR2 SYDVKM. Trimming cost V 3 bases and J 5 bases, with 16 bases left between them. This CDR3 comprises 15 residues. The CDR3 spells CASSFATGPATEAFF. The CDR3 DNA reads TGTGCCAGCAGTTTTGCAACCGGCCCGGCGACTGAAGCTTTCTTT. The whole variable domain, remainder taken from reference TRBV28 and TRBJ1-1, is DVKVTQSSRYLVKRTGEKVFLECVQDMDHENMFWYRQDPGLGLRLIYFSYDVKMKEKGDIPEGYSVSREKKERFSLILESASTNQTSMYLCASSFATGPATEAFFGQGTRLTVV.

This chain uses TRBV27 with TRBJ2-7; D unclear. The CDR3 sequence is 12 residues long. V gave up 7 bases and J gave up 1 base, with 8 bases separating them. The germline CDR1 and CDR2 sequences are MNHEY and SMNVEV (reference sequence). The CDR3 spells CASITSSYEQYF. CDR3 DNA: TGTGCCAGCATAACATCTTCCTACGAGCAGTACTTC.

The genes are TRBV29-1 and TRBJ2-1; 14 bases map to TRBD2. The germline V gene has CDR1 SQVTM and CDR2 ANQGSEA. V shed 4 bases and J 6 bases; nucleotides not matched to a gene: 5. The CDR3 length is 15 residues. This CDR3 is CSVAETSGRGNEQFF. As DNA, the CDR3 is TGCAGCGTTGCCGAGACTAGCGGGAGGGGCAATGAGCAGTTCTTC.

V usage is TRBV25-1 and J usage is TRBJ2-7; 14 positions match TRBD2. Per the germline V gene, CDR1 is MGHDK and CDR2 is SYGVNS. J lost 0 bases, V lost 3 bases, and 4 bases had no gene match. This CDR3 has 17 amino acids. CDR3 residues: CASSDPGTSGSSYEQYF. CDR3 in DNA: TGTGCCAGCAGTGATCCCGGGACTAGCGGGAGCTCCTACGAGCAGTACTTC.

The chain carries TRBV28 and TRBJ2-1, with TRBD2 matching over 15 bases. The trim removed 6 bases at V and 8 bases at J, leaving 8 bases unmatched. The CDR3 covers 16 residues. Germline V lookup: CDR1 MDHEN, CDR2 SYDVKM. The CDR3 spells CASRSAGLAGGDEQFF. CDR3 DNA sequence: TGTGCCAGCAGATCGGCAGGACTAGCGGGAGGGGATGAGCAGTTCTTC.

This sequence joins TRBV6-5 and TRBJ2-7; TRBD1 matches 7 bases. The CDR3 consists of 14 residues. V dropped 7 bases and J dropped 1; count of bases not matched to a gene: 7. Germline CDR1 and CDR2: MNHEY and SVGAGI. Here the CDR3 DNA reads TGTGCCAGCACCTCCCGACAGGGATCCTACGAGCAGTACTTC. Amino acid sequence: CASTSRQGSYEQYF.

The J gene is TRBJ1-5, the V gene TRBV18, with TRBD1 as a possible D gene (6 bases). V lost 4 bases and J 6 bases, leaving 13 bases between the germline ends. CDR1 and CDR2 from the germline V gene are KGHSH and LQKENI. CDR3 length: 14 residues. CDR3 sequence (DNA): TGTGCCAGCTCACAACAGGGTGCCGCTCAGCCCCAGCATTTT. Its protein is CASSQQGAAQPQHF.

This chain links TRBV5-1 with TRBJ2-5; D call uncertain. V lost 5 bases to trimming and J lost 5 bases, with 7 bases between them. Germline V gene data show CDR1 as SGHRS and CDR2 as YFSETQ. The CDR3 consists of 11 residues. CDR3 nucleotides: TGCGCCAGCAGACTGGGTGAGACCCAGTACTTC. This sequence encodes CASRLGETQYF.

V gene TRBV10-3 combines with J gene TRBJ2-3, with 12 bases matching TRBD2. Germline loops: CDR1 ENHRY, CDR2 SYGVKD. The V segment lost 7 bases and the J segment 2 bases; nucleotides outside the gene matches: 4. The CDR3 runs 15 residues. In nucleotides, the CDR3 is TGTGCCATCAATCCTAGCGGGAGGGACACAGATACGCAGTATTTT. As protein: CAINPSGRDTDTQYF.

The chain carries TRBV2 and TRBJ2-7; the match to TRBD1 covers 7 bases. Germline V gene data show CDR1 as SNHLY and CDR2 as FYNNEI. V dropped 4 bases and J dropped 3; count of bases not matched to a gene: 15. The CDR3 loop spans 17 amino acids. In nucleotides, the CDR3 is TGTGCCAGCAGTGCCGGGACAGACAACTCATTCTTCTACGAGCAGTACTTC. The encoded protein is CASSAGTDNSFFYEQYF.

The rearrangement links TRBV30 to TRBJ2-5; D call uncertain. Germline V gene sequence: CDR1 GTSNPN, CDR2 SVGIG (reference sequence). The germline V and J ends were trimmed by 0 bases and 2 bases, with 10 bases remaining between them. The CDR3 extends over 14 amino acids. The CDR3 loop is CAWSVSRTQETQYF. The CDR3 bases are TGTGCCTGGAGTGTATCGAGAACACAAGAGACCCAGTACTTC.

The chain has TRBV5-6 and TRBJ2-7; the D gene is possibly TRBD1 (6 bases). CDR3 length equals 14 residues. CDR1 is SGHDT and CDR2 is YYEEEE in the germline V gene. Trimming removed 3 bases from V and 1 base from J, with 11 bases in between. The CDR3, as DNA: TGTGCCAGCAGCTCGGGACAACCTTCCTACGAGCAGTACTTC. As protein: CASSSGQPSYEQYF.